This TCR beta chain was found in a study of blood T cell repertoires in COVID-19. Looking at the study overall: The United States, Italy and Spain provided the acute and convalescent COVID-19 samples.

Trimming pared 4 bases from V and 0 bases from J, leaving 17 bases between. Germline loops: CDR1 KGHDR, CDR2 SFDVKD. The CDR3 spans 18 residues. Authors' analysis steps: How many nucleated cells were present was estimated from reference gene primer amplification. TCRdb keeps only in-frame clones here, not all; method: immunoSEQ multiplex PCR. V, J and clone size derive from that table, while D and trimming were established from the DNA sequence. The table has approximately 79,000 clones, around 89% seen once; the top ten hold around 0.6%. Material: peripheral blood. The TCR originated in a man aged 55-75 years with acute or convalescent COVID-19. The V gene is TRBV24-1, the J gene TRBJ2-2; D not resolved. CDR3 DNA sequence: TGTGCCACCAGTGACCGCGAAATGGTGACTTCGAACACCGGGGAGCTGTTTTTT. Translating it yields CATSDREMVTSNTGELFF.